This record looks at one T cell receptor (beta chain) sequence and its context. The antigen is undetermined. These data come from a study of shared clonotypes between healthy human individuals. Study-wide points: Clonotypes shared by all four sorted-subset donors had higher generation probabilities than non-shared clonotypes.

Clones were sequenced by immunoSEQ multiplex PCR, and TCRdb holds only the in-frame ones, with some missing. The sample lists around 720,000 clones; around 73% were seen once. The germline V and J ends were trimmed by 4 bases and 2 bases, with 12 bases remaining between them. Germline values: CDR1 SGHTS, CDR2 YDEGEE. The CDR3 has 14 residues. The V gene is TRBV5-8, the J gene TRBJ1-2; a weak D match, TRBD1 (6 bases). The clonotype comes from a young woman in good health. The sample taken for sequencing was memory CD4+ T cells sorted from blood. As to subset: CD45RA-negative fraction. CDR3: CASSPPGQNYGYTF. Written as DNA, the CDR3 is TGTGCCAGCAGCCCCCCCGGACAGAACTATGGCTACACCTTC.